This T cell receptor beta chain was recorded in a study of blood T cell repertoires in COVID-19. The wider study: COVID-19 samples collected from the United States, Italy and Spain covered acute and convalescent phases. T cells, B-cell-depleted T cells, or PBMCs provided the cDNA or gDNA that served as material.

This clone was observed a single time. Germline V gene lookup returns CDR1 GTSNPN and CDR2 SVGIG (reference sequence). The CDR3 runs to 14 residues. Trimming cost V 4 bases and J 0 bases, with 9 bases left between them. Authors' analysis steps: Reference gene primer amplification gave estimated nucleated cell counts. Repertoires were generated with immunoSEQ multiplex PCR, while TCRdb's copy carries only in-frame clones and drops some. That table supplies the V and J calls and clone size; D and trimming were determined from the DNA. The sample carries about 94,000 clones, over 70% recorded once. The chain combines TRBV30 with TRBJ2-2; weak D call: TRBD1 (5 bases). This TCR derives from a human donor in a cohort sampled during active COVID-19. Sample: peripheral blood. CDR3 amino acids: CAWTPDTNTGELFF. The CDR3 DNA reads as TGTGCCTGGACCCCGGACACGAACACCGGGGAGCTGTTTTTT.